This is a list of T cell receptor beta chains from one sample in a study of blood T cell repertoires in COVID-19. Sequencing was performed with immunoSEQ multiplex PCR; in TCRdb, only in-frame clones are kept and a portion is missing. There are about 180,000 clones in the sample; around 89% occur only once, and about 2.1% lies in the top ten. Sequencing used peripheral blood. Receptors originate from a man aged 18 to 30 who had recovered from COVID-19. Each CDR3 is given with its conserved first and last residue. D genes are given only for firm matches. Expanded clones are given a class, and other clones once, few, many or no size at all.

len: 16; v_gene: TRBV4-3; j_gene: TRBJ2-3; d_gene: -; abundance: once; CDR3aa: CASSQDRFTSTDTQYF; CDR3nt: TGCGCCAGCAGCCAAGATCGATTTACTAGCACAGATACGCAGTATTTT
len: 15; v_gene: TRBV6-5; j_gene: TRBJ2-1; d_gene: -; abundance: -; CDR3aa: CASSNLAPAYNEQFF; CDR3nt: TGTGCCAGCAGTAACCTAGCGCCTGCCTACAATGAGCAGTTCTTC
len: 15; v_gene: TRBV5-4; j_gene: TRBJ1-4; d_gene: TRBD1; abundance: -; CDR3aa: CASSPGGVTNEKLFF; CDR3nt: TGTGCCAGCAGCCCAGGGGGAGTGACTAATGAAAAACTGTTTTTT
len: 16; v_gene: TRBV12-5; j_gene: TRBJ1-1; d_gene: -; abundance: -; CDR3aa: CASGLVPGTPNTEAFF; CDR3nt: TGTGCTAGTGGTTTGGTCCCCGGGACACCGAACACTGAAGCTTTCTTT
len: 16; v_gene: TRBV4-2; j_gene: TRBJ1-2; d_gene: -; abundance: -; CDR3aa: CASSQDSKGKGYGYTF; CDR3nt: TGTGCCAGCAGCCAAGATAGTAAGGGGAAGGGCTATGGCTACACCTTC
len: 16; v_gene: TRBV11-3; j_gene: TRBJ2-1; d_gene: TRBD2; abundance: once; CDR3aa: CASSLGQGLATNEQFF; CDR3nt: TGTGCCAGCAGCTTAGGGCAGGGACTAGCGACCAATGAGCAGTTCTTC
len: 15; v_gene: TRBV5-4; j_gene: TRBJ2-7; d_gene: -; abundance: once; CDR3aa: CASSLTGPSSYEQYF; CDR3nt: TGTGCCAGCAGCTTGACAGGCCCGAGCTCCTACGAGCAGTACTTC
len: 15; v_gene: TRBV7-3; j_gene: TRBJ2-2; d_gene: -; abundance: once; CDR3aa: CASSLYAGSYGELFF; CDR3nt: TGTGCCAGCAGCTTATATGCAGGCAGTTACGGGGAGCTGTTTTTT
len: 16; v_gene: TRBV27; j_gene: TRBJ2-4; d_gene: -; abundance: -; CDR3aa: CASSFHRGSAKNIQYF; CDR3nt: TGTGCCAGCAGTTTTCATAGAGGGTCAGCCAAAAACATTCAGTACTTC
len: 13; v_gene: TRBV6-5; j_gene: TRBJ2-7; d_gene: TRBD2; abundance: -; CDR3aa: CATRLAGSYEQYF; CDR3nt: TGTGCCACCCGACTAGCGGGGTCCTACGAGCAGTACTTC
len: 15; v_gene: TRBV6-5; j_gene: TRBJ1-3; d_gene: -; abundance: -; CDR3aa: CASQKARPGDNTIYF; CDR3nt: TGTGCCAGCCAAAAAGCCAGGCCAGGGGACAACACCATATATTTT
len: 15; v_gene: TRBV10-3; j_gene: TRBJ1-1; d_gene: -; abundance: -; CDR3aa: CAISDPGQFNTEAFF; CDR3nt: TGTGCCATCAGTGACCCTGGACAGTTTAACACTGAAGCTTTCTTT
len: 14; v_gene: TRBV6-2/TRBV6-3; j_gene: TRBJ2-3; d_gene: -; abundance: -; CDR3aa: CASSLFFGTDTQYF; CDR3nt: TGTGCCAGCAGCCTATTTTTTGGCACAGATACGCAGTATTTT
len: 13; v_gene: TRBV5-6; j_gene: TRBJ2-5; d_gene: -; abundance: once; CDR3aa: CASSLAGSETQYF; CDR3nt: TGTGCCAGCAGCTTGGCGGGGTCAGAGACCCAGTACTTC
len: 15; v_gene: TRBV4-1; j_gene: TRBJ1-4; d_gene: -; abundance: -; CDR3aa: CASSQEVGRGGKLFF; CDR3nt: TGCGCCAGCAGCCAAGAGGTAGGGAGGGGCGGAAAACTGTTTTTT
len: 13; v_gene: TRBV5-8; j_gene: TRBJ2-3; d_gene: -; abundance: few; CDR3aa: CASSWRSPDTQYF; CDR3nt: TGTGCCAGCAGCTGGAGGAGCCCAGATACGCAGTATTTT